Listed below are T cell receptor beta chains from one sample, sequenced in a study of human T cells and chemical hapten exposure. TCRdb called the RACE reads again in MiXCR, with one record for every CDR3 protein. Among 300,000 to 350,000 distinct CDR3 sequences, approximately 6.9% were seen once, and the ten largest hold more than 7%. The source material was whole blood, sampled in connection with sensitization to the hapten diphenylcyclopropenone (DPC). The receptors come from a woman under 30 with alopecia areata. Some clones in this sample may be carry-over from other donors' samples. Both conserved end residues are part of each CDR3. The order of the fields is V gene, CDR3 protein.

V: TRBV6-5
CDR3: CASTLLQAGGPNEQFF

V: TRBV4-3
CDR3: CASSQWERAQETQYF

V: TRBV7-9
CDR3: CASSLFGTNVLTF

V: TRBV27
CDR3: CASSRKGTGGLRGTEAFF

V: TRBV27
CDR3: CASTPSGWNYEQYF

V: TRBV3-1
CDR3: CASSREVGGGLFF

V: TRBV6-2/TRBV6-3
CDR3: CASGQPGGRTEAFF

V: TRBV12-3/TRBV12-4
CDR3: CASSPDNEQFF

V: TRBV10-3
CDR3: CATSENSPLHF

V: TRBV6-1
CDR3: CASRSGQSLYSNQPQHF

V: TRBV11-2
CDR3: CASSLRDQSSYNEQFF

V: TRBV2
CDR3: CASSEGVGTHNEQFF

V: TRBV28
CDR3: CASRLSNQDTQYF

V: TRBV7-2
CDR3: CASSPIAGGNNEQFF

V: TRBV11-2
CDR3: CASSLSALNTEAFF

V: TRBV6-1
CDR3: CASRMDSAQHF

V: TRBV6-2/TRBV6-3
CDR3: CASSRQGLESFF

V: TRBV6-7
CDR3: CAGRQGLQPQHF

V: TRBV4-3
CDR3: CASSQGSGVNEKLFF

V: TRBV12-3/TRBV12-4
CDR3: CASSPRESPIYGYTF

V: TRBV28
CDR3: CASSSPGTGGINEQFF

V: TRBV12-3/TRBV12-4
CDR3: CASTWDIGGDTQYF

V: TRBV3-1
CDR3: CASSHLTLSGGGTDTQYF

V: TRBV12-3/TRBV12-4
CDR3: CASTGGGEKLFF

V: TRBV20-1
CDR3: CSAERNAQETQYF

V: TRBV4-3
CDR3: CASSQDLAGAGTEAFF

V: TRBV4-2
CDR3: CASSQGDRAETEAFF

V: TRBV7-2
CDR3: CASSSQRGAMYEQFF

V: TRBV18
CDR3: CASSPDRAMSTQYF

V: TRBV4-3
CDR3: CASSHGTGLTEAFF

V: TRBV5-5
CDR3: CASSLQGGMGEKLFF

V: TRBV27
CDR3: CASSLSSRGQVQYF

V: TRBV7-2
CDR3: CASSTPTSGIRSYNEQFF

V: TRBV28
CDR3: CASSSRGLYSNQPQHF

V: TRBV11-2
CDR3: CASSSPATAAWGDTQYF